The rows below give T cell receptor beta chains drawn from one sample of a study of blood T cell repertoires in COVID-19. Method: immunoSEQ multiplex PCR; TCRdb's copy keeps in-frame clones and lacks some. This repertoire shows about 130,000 clones, 85% found once; its top ten account for more than 20%. Material for sequencing was peripheral blood. Receptors were obtained from a woman older than 75 with acute or convalescent COVID-19. CDR3s include the opening cysteine and the closing phenylalanine or tryptophan. The D gene is left open where the match is weak. Only part of the rows carry a size: once, few, many, or a class if the clone is expanded.

j_gene: TRBJ1-4
v_gene: TRBV6-5
d_gene: .
len: 14
abundance: few
CDR3aa: CASRGEGTNEKLFF
CDR3nt: TGTGCCAGCCGGGGGGAGGGAACTAATGAAAAACTGTTTTTT

j_gene: TRBJ1-1
v_gene: TRBV6-5
d_gene: TRBD1
len: 14
abundance: .
CDR3aa: CASSNRDRGPEAFF
CDR3nt: TGTGCCAGCAGTAACCGGGACAGGGGACCTGAAGCTTTCTTT

j_gene: TRBJ1-2
v_gene: TRBV27
d_gene: .
len: 12
abundance: .
CDR3aa: CASSAPDYGYTF
CDR3nt: TGTGCCAGCAGTGCCCCGGACTATGGCTACACCTTC

j_gene: TRBJ1-4
v_gene: TRBV19
d_gene: TRBD1
len: 14
abundance: once
CDR3aa: CATNTRQGSGKLFF
CDR3nt: TGTGCCACCAACACCCGACAGGGCAGTGGAAAACTGTTTTTT

j_gene: TRBJ2-5
v_gene: TRBV5-1
d_gene: .
len: 15
abundance: .
CDR3aa: CASSLGLAGRETQYF
CDR3nt: TGCGCCAGCAGCTTAGGCCTAGCAGGCAGGGAGACCCAGTACTTC

j_gene: TRBJ2-7
v_gene: TRBV6-5
d_gene: .
len: 14
abundance: .
CDR3aa: CASSSLQGSYEQYF
CDR3nt: TGTGCCAGCAGTTCGTTACAGGGATCCTACGAGCAGTACTTC

j_gene: TRBJ2-1
v_gene: TRBV4-2
d_gene: TRBD2
len: 16
abundance: once
CDR3aa: CASSQIGTSGENEQFF
CDR3nt: TGTGCCAGCAGCCAAATTGGGACTAGCGGGGAGAATGAGCAGTTCTTC

j_gene: TRBJ1-2
v_gene: TRBV6-5
d_gene: TRBD1
len: 14
abundance: .
CDR3aa: CASSYTTGGPGYTF
CDR3nt: TGTGCCAGCAGTTATACAACAGGGGGCCCTGGCTACACCTTC

j_gene: TRBJ1-2
v_gene: TRBV5-6
d_gene: .
len: 12
abundance: .
CDR3aa: CASSSGGYGYTF
CDR3nt: TGTGCCAGCAGTTCCGGGGGGTATGGCTACACCTTC

j_gene: TRBJ1-1
v_gene: TRBV5-1
d_gene: TRBD1
len: 13
abundance: .
CDR3aa: CASSWPGTGVAFF
CDR3nt: TGCGCCAGCAGCTGGCCCGGGACAGGGGTGGCTTTCTTT

j_gene: TRBJ2-6
v_gene: TRBV9
d_gene: .
len: 15
abundance: .
CDR3aa: CASSVLGAGANVLTF
CDR3nt: TGTGCCAGCAGCGTGTTGGGAGCTGGGGCCAACGTCCTGACTTTC

j_gene: TRBJ1-3
v_gene: TRBV18
d_gene: .
len: 16
abundance: .
CDR3aa: CASSPSGTTSGNTIYF
CDR3nt: TGTGCCAGCTCACCCTCAGGGACTACCTCTGGAAACACCATATATTTT

j_gene: TRBJ1-1
v_gene: TRBV5-1
d_gene: .
len: 13
abundance: .
CDR3aa: CASSPGGGGEAFF
CDR3nt: TGCGCCAGCAGTCCGGGCGGGGGAGGGGAAGCTTTCTTT

j_gene: TRBJ1-2
v_gene: TRBV27
d_gene: .
len: 14
abundance: .
CDR3aa: CASSLSPGYYGYTF
CDR3nt: TGTGCCAGCAGTTTATCGCCGGGTTACTATGGCTACACCTTC

j_gene: TRBJ1-1
v_gene: TRBV2
d_gene: .
len: 12
abundance: .
CDR3aa: CASRQGNTEAFF
CDR3nt: TGTGCCAGCCGCCAGGGGAACACTGAAGCTTTCTTT

j_gene: TRBJ2-3
v_gene: TRBV5-1
d_gene: TRBD2
len: 15
abundance: .
CDR3aa: CASSLPLAGGDTQYF
CDR3nt: TGCGCCAGCAGCTTGCCGCTAGCGGGGGGAGATACGCAGTATTTT

j_gene: TRBJ2-7
v_gene: TRBV5-8
d_gene: .
len: 13
abundance: .
CDR3aa: CASSLERVGEQYF
CDR3nt: TGTGCCAGCAGCTTAGAGCGGGTGGGTGAGCAGTACTTC

j_gene: TRBJ1-2
v_gene: TRBV19
d_gene: TRBD1
len: 17
abundance: few
CDR3aa: CASSPSGTGHYQEGYTF
CDR3nt: TGTGCCAGTAGTCCGTCCGGGACAGGCCATTATCAGGAGGGCTACACCTTC

j_gene: TRBJ1-2
v_gene: TRBV5-1
d_gene: TRBD1
len: 13
abundance: .
CDR3aa: CASSPTRGRGYTF
CDR3nt: TGCGCCAGCAGCCCTACCAGGGGGCGCGGCTACACCTTC

j_gene: TRBJ1-2
v_gene: TRBV6-6
d_gene: .
len: 16
abundance: .
CDR3aa: CASQGYGRGGDYGYTF
CDR3nt: TGTGCCAGCCAGGGCTACGGCAGGGGCGGCGACTATGGCTACACCTTC

j_gene: TRBJ1-4
v_gene: TRBV6-1
d_gene: .
len: 14
abundance: many
CDR3aa: CASSESTGFEKLFF
CDR3nt: TGTGCCAGCAGTGAAAGCACGGGATTTGAAAAACTGTTTTTT

j_gene: TRBJ2-1
v_gene: TRBV10-3
d_gene: .
len: 14
abundance: .
CDR3aa: CAISGAGAFHEQFF
CDR3nt: TGTGCCATCAGCGGAGCTGGGGCCTTCCATGAGCAGTTCTTC

j_gene: TRBJ2-1
v_gene: TRBV19
d_gene: .
len: 14
abundance: once
CDR3aa: CASSIQGPNNEQFF
CDR3nt: TGTGCCAGTAGTATTCAGGGTCCCAACAATGAGCAGTTCTTC

j_gene: TRBJ2-3
v_gene: TRBV19
d_gene: TRBD2
len: 13
abundance: once
CDR3aa: CASSGGGIDTQYF
CDR3nt: TGTGCCAGCAGCGGGGGGGGCATAGATACGCAGTATTTT

j_gene: TRBJ2-2
v_gene: TRBV5-4
d_gene: TRBD1
len: 15
abundance: .
CDR3aa: CASSPGTGSGGELFF
CDR3nt: TGTGCCAGCAGCCCAGGGACAGGGTCGGGCGGGGAGCTGTTTTTT

j_gene: TRBJ2-3
v_gene: TRBV28
d_gene: .
len: 14
abundance: .
CDR3aa: CASSYAGHGDTQYF
CDR3nt: TGTGCCAGCAGCTATGCGGGGCATGGTGATACGCAGTATTTT